These 30 T cell receptor beta chains originate from one sample sequenced in a study of shared clonotypes between healthy human individuals. Profiled with immunoSEQ multiplex PCR; TCRdb holds only in-frame clones, not every one. Seen here are 2 million to 2.5 million clones, approximately 95% observed once, and the top ten hold under 0.45%. The specimen was naive CD4+ T cells from PBMCs. Subset reported: CD45RA+ positively selected. These receptors came from a man in his late teens or twenties in good health. Some clones in this sample may be carry-over from other donors' samples.

J is TRBJ2-3 and V is TRBV7-9; D not resolved. In germline, CDR1 is SEHNR, CDR2 FQNEAQ (reference sequence). V was cut by 5 bases and J by 1 base, with 4 bases left in between. The CDR3 runs to 12 residues. CDR3 DNA sequence: TGTGCCAGCAGCCCACGCACAGATACGCAGTATTTT. Amino acids: CASSPRTDTQYF.

The V gene is TRBV7-3, the J gene TRBJ2-1, with a tentative D call TRBD2 (5 bases). This CDR3 contains 13 residues. Per germline, CDR1 SGHTA and CDR2 FQGTGA. V lost 2 bases to trimming and J lost 9 bases, with 11 bases between them. The CDR3 region is CASSLPFEGEQFF. CDR3 nucleotide sequence: TGTGCCAGCAGCTTACCCTTTGAGGGTGAGCAGTTCTTC.

The CDR3 spells CASSPTGTGIAYEQYF. The CDR3 DNA follows: TGTGCCAGCAGCCCTACCGGGACAGGGATCGCCTACGAGCAGTACTTC. This chain uses TRBV7-3 with TRBJ2-7; 9 bases line up with TRBD1. The ends lost 5 bases at V and 2 bases at J; junction bases unmatched: 10. Germline CDR1 and CDR2: SGHTA and FQGTGA. The CDR3 has 16 amino acids.

The V call is TRBV5-1, the J call TRBJ2-7; 8 positions agree with TRBD2. The CDR3 covers 16 residues. Per germline, CDR1 SGHRS and CDR2 YFSETQ. V shed 4 bases, J shed 0 bases, and the junction held 9 bases outside the gene matches. CDR3 residues: CASSRITGTSSYEQYF. The CDR3, as DNA: TGCGCCAGCAGCCGAATTACCGGGACTAGCTCCTACGAGCAGTACTTC.

The J gene is TRBJ2-3, the V gene TRBV5-4; 8 bases align to TRBD2. The trim removed 0 bases at V and 5 bases at J, leaving 5 bases unmatched. Germline assignment: CDR1 SGHNT and CDR2 YYREEE (reference sequence). CDR3 length equals 15 residues. CDR3 residues: CASSLGGGRGDTQYF. In nucleotides, the CDR3 is TGTGCCAGCAGCTTGGGCGGGGGGCGCGGAGATACGCAGTATTTT. The full variable domain, its missing parts supplied by reference TRBV5-4 and TRBJ2-3, is ETGVTQSPTHLIKTRGQQVTLRCSSQSGHNTVSWYQQALGQGPQFIFQYYREEENGRGNFPPRFSGLQFPNYSSELNVNALELDDSALYLCASSLGGGRGDTQYFGPGTRLTVL.

This clone was detected once. The chain employs TRBV7-8 and TRBJ2-1, with 9 bases aligning to TRBD1. The CDR3 contains 16 residues. Germline trimming cut 3 bases from V and 6 bases from J; bases unmatched to any gene: 9. Germline CDR1 reads SGHVS; CDR2 reads FQNEAQ. CDR3 region: CASSFQMDRGGNEQFF. CDR3 bases: TGTGCCAGCAGCTTTCAAATGGACAGGGGTGGCAATGAGCAGTTCTTC.

The V gene is TRBV11-3, the J gene TRBJ2-7; no definite D call. With 4 bases removed from V and 4 bases from J, the gap between germline ends came to 32 bases. This CDR3 has 20 residues. Germline CDR1 is SGHNT and CDR2 is YENEEA. The CDR3 nucleotides are TGTGCCAGCAGCTCCGCTCCTAAGTTTAGACCTGTATGGGGTTATTACGAGCAGTACTTC. Translation gives CASSSAPKFRPVWGYYEQYF. Looking up the rest from reference TRBV11-3 and TRBJ2-7 gives the full variable domain: EAGVVQSPRYKIIEKKQPVAFWCNPISGHNTLYWYLQNLGQGPELLIRYENEEAVDDSQLPKDRFSAERLKGVDSTLKIQPAELGDSAVYLCASSSAPKFRPVWGYYEQYFGPGTRLTVT.

The rearrangement links TRBV4-1 to TRBJ2-6; 11 bases agree with TRBD2. Germline loops: CDR1 MGHRA, CDR2 YSYEKL. Germline trimming cut 5 bases from V and 1 base from J; bases unmatched to any gene: 7. The CDR3 extends over 18 amino acids. The CDR3 DNA follows: TGCGCCAGCAGCGGGGGACTAGCGGCAAGTTCTGGGGCCAACGTCCTGACTTTC. It is translated as CASSGGLAASSGANVLTF.

This rearrangement joins TRBV11-2 to TRBJ2-2; D assignment may be TRBD1 or TRBD2 (6 bases each). This CDR3 is built from 16 residues. Germline assignment: CDR1 SGHAT and CDR2 FQNNGV. V lost 5 bases, J lost 5 bases, and 18 bases lay in between. CDR3 protein: CASSARGQGRTGELFF. CDR3 bases: TGTGCCAGCAGCGCCCGGGGGCAGGGGAGAACCGGGGAGCTGTTTTTT. Combining the CDR3 with reference TRBV11-2 and TRBJ2-2 gives the whole variable domain EAGVAQSPRYKIIEKRQSVAFWCNPISGHATLYWYQQILGQGPKLLIQFQNNGVVDDSQLPKDRFSAERLKGVDSTLKIQPAKLEDSAVYLCASSARGQGRTGELFFGEGSRLTVL.

V gene TRBV5-1 combines with J gene TRBJ2-7, with 8 bases that match TRBD1. V was clipped by 4 bases and J by 3 bases; unmatched bases: 9. In germline, CDR1 is SGHRS, CDR2 YFSETQ. This CDR3 spans 15 amino acids. The CDR3 DNA sequence: TGCGCCAGCAGCCTAGACGCAGGACAGGGCTACGAGCAGTACTTC. Its translation is CASSLDAGQGYEQYF.

The chain links TRBV7-6 to TRBJ2-3; no reliable D call. Trimming took 1 base from V and 6 from J, leaving 14 bases between them. Looked up from germline, CDR1 is SGHVS and CDR2 is FNYEAQ. The CDR3 sequence is 15 residues long. This CDR3 is CASSLVRGPGDTQYF. The CDR3 DNA reads as TGTGCCAGCAGCTTAGTCCGCGGCCCTGGGGATACGCAGTATTTT.

The chain recombines TRBV7-9 with TRBJ2-2; no firm D call. This CDR3 spans 14 amino acids. V lost 3 bases to trimming and J lost 0 bases, with 5 bases between them. CDR1 SEHNR and CDR2 FQNEAQ come from the germline V gene (reference sequence). The CDR3 DNA sequence: TGTGCCAGCAGCTTCTGGACGAACACCGGGGAGCTGTTTTTT. As protein: CASSFWTNTGELFF.

This clone was seen once. The V call is TRBV9, the J call TRBJ2-1; tentatively, D is TRBD2 (5 bases). The CDR3 runs 15 residues. The V and J ends lost 6 bases and 0 bases respectively, with 13 bases between them. Germline CDR1 and CDR2: SGDLS and YYNGEE. The chain's CDR3 is CASTPYGSSYNEQFF. DNA for the CDR3: TGTGCCAGCACCCCATATGGGAGCTCCTACAATGAGCAGTTCTTC.

V usage is TRBV28 and J usage is TRBJ2-7, with 9 bases identical to TRBD2. The junction had 10 bases not matched to a gene; V was cut back by 1 base and J by 3 bases. Germline-derived CDR1 and CDR2 are MDHEN and SYDVKM. The CDR3 loop spans 17 amino acids. CDR3 amino acids: CASSLYVAGVRRYEQYF. For the CDR3, the DNA is TGTGCCAGCAGTTTATATGTAGCGGGAGTTAGGCGCTACGAGCAGTACTTC.

The J gene is TRBJ2-1, the V gene TRBV30, with 7 bases that match TRBD2. V was pared by 8 bases and J by 0 bases, with 10 bases of the junction left unmatched. The CDR3 contains 15 residues. Germline-derived CDR1 and CDR2 are GTSNPN and SVGIG (reference sequence). The CDR3 nucleotides are TGTGCCGTGCGGTGGGGGGGGAGCTCCTACAATGAGCAGTTCTTC. This gives the protein CAVRWGGSSYNEQFF.

DNA for the CDR3: TGCGCCAGCAGCCAAGATTTCGCAGGTCAAGAGACCCAGTACTTC. It translates to CASSQDFAGQETQYF. V is TRBV4-3 and J is TRBJ2-5; D call uncertain. The CDR3 has 15 amino acids. Germline values: CDR1 LGHNA, CDR2 YSLEER. Trimming took 0 bases from V and 2 from J, leaving 10 bases between them.

This chain links TRBV7-9 with TRBJ2-3, with 9 bases lining up with TRBD2. The CDR3 loop spans 17 amino acids. CDR1 is SEHNR and CDR2 is FQNEAQ in the germline V gene (reference sequence). Trimming at V came to 4 bases and at J to 2 bases, leaving 10 bases not matched to a gene. The CDR3 DNA is TGTGCCAGCAGCTCGTCGGCGACTAGCGGCTCCACAGATACGCAGTATTTT. Protein product: CASSSSATSGSTDTQYF.

The V and J genes are TRBV15 and TRBJ1-2, with no clear D. The CDR3 is 18 amino acids. Trimming removed 0 bases at V and 1 base at J, with 18 bases between. Germline V gene lookup returns CDR1 LNHNV and CDR2 YYDKDF (reference sequence). CDR3 amino acids: CATSRDRAVNTLNYGYTF. CDR3 sequence (DNA): TGTGCCACCAGCAGAGATCGGGCAGTGAACACCCTTAACTATGGCTACACCTTC.

The V gene is TRBV6-1, the J gene TRBJ1-2, with D uncertain. The V end was cut by 5 bases, the J end by 4 bases, with 14 bases between. Germline CDR1 is MNHNS and CDR2 is SASEGT. This CDR3 has 14 amino acids. The CDR3: CASSSLPVLYGYTF. The CDR3 DNA reads TGTGCCAGCAGTTCCTTACCGGTTCTCTATGGCTACACCTTC.

This chain links TRBV11-2 with TRBJ1-1, with D tentatively TRBD1 (5 bases). This CDR3 contains 14 residues. Germline CDR1 SGHAT, CDR2 FQNNGV. V was pared by 3 bases and J by 1 base, with 9 bases between. CDR3 nucleotides: TGTGCCAGCAGCTTGGGACCGGAGAACACTGAAGCTTTCTTT. Its protein product is CASSLGPENTEAFF.

The chain employs TRBV7-2 and TRBJ1-1; TRBD1 agrees at 8 bases. Germline V gene sequence: CDR1 SGHTA, CDR2 FQGNSA. CDR3 length: 16 residues. Losses at the gene ends were 5 bases for V and 1 base for J; bases not matched to a gene: 9. CDR3 loop: CASSLGMTGANTEAFF. CDR3 sequence (DNA): TGTGCCAGCAGCCTAGGAATGACAGGGGCGAACACTGAAGCTTTCTTT.

About this clone: The identical CDR3 is also encoded by other nucleotide sequences in the sample. The chain employs TRBV5-1 and TRBJ2-7; 7 nucleotides agree with TRBD2. The CDR3 is 14 amino acids. Germline V gene data show CDR1 as SGHRS and CDR2 as YFSETQ. Losses at the gene ends were 2 bases for V and 4 bases for J; bases not matched to a gene: 6. The CDR3 sequence: CASSLRQGGYEQYF. DNA of the CDR3: TGCGCCAGCAGCTTACGGCAGGGAGGGTACGAGCAGTACTTC.

The chain recombines TRBV28 with TRBJ1-4; D remains unclear. Trimming pared 1 base from V and 11 bases from J, leaving 8 bases between. The CDR3 runs 12 residues. Germline CDR1 is MDHEN and CDR2 is SYDVKM. This CDR3 reads CASSLLLGKLFF. CDR3 bases: TGTGCCAGCAGTTTATTGCTGGGGAAACTGTTTTTT.

The chain joins TRBV20-1 to TRBJ2-5; 7 nucleotides match TRBD1. The germline V gene encodes CDR1 DFQATT and CDR2 SNEGSKA (reference sequence). With 8 bases clipped from V and 1 base from J, the junction kept 1 base outside the gene matches. The CDR3 consists of 11 residues. In nucleotides, the CDR3 is TGCAGTACAGGGGCCCAAGAGACCCAGTACTTC. Its protein is CSTGAQETQYF.

This rearrangement joins TRBV7-3 to TRBJ2-1; D perhaps matches TRBD2 (5 bases). V gave up 2 bases and J gave up 7 bases, with 12 bases separating them. Germline loops: CDR1 SGHTA, CDR2 FQGTGA. The CDR3 loop spans 14 amino acids. The chain's CDR3 is CASSLSRDANEQFF. The CDR3 DNA follows: TGTGCCAGCAGCTTATCCCGGGATGCTAATGAGCAGTTCTTC.

This chain uses TRBV10-3 with TRBJ1-3; 7 positions agree with TRBD1. The germline gives CDR1 ENHRY, CDR2 SYGVKD. There are 15 residues in the CDR3. After removal of 6 bases from V and 4 bases from J, the junction contained 9 bases not matched to a gene. CDR3 sequence: CAISGDRSLGNTIYF. The CDR3 DNA reads TGTGCCATCAGCGGGGACAGATCTCTCGGAAACACCATATATTTT.

The rearrangement links TRBV9 to TRBJ2-3; D remains unclear. Trimming took off 0 bases at V and 0 bases at J, with 11 bases between the two ends. From germline, CDR1 is SGDLS and CDR2 YYNGEE. The CDR3 has 16 residues. CDR3 region: CASSVGAQISTDTQYF. The CDR3 DNA follows: TGTGCCAGCAGCGTAGGCGCCCAAATCAGCACAGATACGCAGTATTTT.

The chain couples TRBV11-2 to TRBJ2-5, with D perhaps given as TRBD1 or TRBD2 (5 bases each). The CDR3 runs to 17 residues. Germline lookup yields CDR1 SGHAT and CDR2 FQNNGV. V lost 5 bases and J 5 bases, leaving 24 bases between the germline ends. CDR3 nucleotides: TGTGCCAGCAGCCCTTTGAGGGGCGGCACCTTGACGGAGACCCAGTACTTC. It specifies CASSPLRGGTLTETQYF.

J is TRBJ2-3 and V is TRBV4-1; a possible D gene is TRBD2 (7 bases). V was cut by 6 bases and J by 5 bases, with 18 bases left in between. The germline gives CDR1 MGHRA, CDR2 YSYEKL. The CDR3 contains 15 residues. CDR3 sequence reads: CASRHSGGQGDTQYF. CDR3 in DNA: TGCGCCAGCAGACACTCGGGGGGCCAGGGAGATACGCAGTATTTT.

In its sample, this clone was seen a few times. The chain has TRBV28 and TRBJ2-3, with 9 bases identical to TRBD2. The V gene end was trimmed by 4 bases and the J gene end by 3 bases; junction bases not matched to a gene: 11. This CDR3 region has 17 residues. From germline, CDR1 is MDHEN and CDR2 SYDVKM. CDR3 amino acids: CASSSKGLAGPTDTQYF. In nucleotides, the CDR3 is TGTGCCAGCAGTTCTAAGGGGCTAGCGGGGCCTACAGATACGCAGTATTTT.